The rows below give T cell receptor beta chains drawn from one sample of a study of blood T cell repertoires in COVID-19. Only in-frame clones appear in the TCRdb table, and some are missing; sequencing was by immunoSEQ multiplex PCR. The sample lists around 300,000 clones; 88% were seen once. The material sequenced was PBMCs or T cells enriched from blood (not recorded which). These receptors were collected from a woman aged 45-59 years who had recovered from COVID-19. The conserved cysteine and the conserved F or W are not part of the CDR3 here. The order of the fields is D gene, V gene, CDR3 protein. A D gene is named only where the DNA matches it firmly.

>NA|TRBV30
AWSFAIHGELF
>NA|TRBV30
AWSPGLGTEAF
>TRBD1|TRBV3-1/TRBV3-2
ASSPRTGVQPQH
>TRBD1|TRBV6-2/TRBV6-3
ASSPGQALFQETQY
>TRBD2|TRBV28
ASSFPKAGVAEQY
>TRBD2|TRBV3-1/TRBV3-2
ASSRLAGGHEQF
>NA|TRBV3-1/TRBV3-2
ASSLQGVFYGYT
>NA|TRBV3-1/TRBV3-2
ASRREGRAEAF
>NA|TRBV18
ASSPNIAGIDGYT
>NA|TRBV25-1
ASKGVPANTEAF
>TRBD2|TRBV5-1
ASSLAGQRLAGGNEQF
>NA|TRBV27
ASKQDAGELF
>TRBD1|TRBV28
ASSSGLGGGNYGYT
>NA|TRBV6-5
ASSALGGAEAF
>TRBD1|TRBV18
ASSPTTGGGGYT
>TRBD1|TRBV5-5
ASSLGRDRGRTGELF
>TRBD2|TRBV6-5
ASSLAGYEQY
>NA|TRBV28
ASRFGELGANVLT
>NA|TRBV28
ASRYLTQPQH
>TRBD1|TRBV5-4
ASSYALGGYDEQY
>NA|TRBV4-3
ASSQESIASSGNTIY
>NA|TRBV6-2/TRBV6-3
ASSYWAGNQPQH
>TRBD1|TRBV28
ASSFDRVDQPQH
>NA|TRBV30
AWSVLEGYT
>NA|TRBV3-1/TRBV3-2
ASSQDRQEIEYGYT
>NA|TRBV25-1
ASSSEQGNTEAF
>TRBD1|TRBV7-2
ASSPTGTGGFGAAQY
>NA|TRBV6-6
ASSLGGSSGNTIY
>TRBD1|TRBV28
ASSPRTGGRLLGGYT
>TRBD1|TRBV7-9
ASSQGTGGSREQY
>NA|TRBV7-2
ASSFRGAGDEQY
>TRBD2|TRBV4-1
ASSQGPPGLAGPDTQY
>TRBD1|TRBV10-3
AISESTGISPLH
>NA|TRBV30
AWSRLWTDNEQF
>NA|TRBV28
ASRGRRQARGTGELF
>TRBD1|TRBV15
ATSRGDRSNQPQH
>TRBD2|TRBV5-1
ASSPGLGGSAYEQY
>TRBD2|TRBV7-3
ASSLERERHTQY
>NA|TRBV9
ASSVGRLRTEAF
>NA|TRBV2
ASSLERSTDQPQH
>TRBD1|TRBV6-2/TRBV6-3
ASSSRDSSSNEKLF
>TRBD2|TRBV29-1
SVQTSGSTDTQY
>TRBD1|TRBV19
ASRIGQASYNEQF